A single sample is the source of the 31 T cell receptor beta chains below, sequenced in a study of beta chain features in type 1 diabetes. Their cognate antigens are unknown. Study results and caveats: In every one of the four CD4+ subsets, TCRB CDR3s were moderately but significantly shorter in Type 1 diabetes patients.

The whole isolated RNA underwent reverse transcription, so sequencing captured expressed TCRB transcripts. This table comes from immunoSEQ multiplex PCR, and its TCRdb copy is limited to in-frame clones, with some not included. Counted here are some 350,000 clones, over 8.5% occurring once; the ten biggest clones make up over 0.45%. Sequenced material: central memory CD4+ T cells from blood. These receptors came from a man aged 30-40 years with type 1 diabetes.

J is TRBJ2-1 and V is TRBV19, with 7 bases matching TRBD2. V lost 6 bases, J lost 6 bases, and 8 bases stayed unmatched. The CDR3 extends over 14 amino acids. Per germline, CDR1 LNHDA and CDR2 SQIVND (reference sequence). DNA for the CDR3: TGTGCCAGTAGAGGCGGGAGTCTAAGCAATGAGCAGTTCTTC. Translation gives CASRGGSLSNEQFF.

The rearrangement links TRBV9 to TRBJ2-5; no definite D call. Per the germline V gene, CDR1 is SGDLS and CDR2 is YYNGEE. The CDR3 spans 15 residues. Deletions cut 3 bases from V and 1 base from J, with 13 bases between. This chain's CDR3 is CASSGRSSRQETQYF. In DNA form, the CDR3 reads TGTGCCAGCAGCGGCCGAAGTAGTCGCCAAGAGACCCAGTACTTC.

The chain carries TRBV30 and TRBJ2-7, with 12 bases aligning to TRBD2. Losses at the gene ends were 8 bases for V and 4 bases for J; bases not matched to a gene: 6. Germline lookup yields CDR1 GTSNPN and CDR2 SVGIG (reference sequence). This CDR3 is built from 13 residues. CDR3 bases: TGTGCCCTAGGGACTAGCGGGCCTTACGAGCAGTACTTC. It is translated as CALGTSGPYEQYF.

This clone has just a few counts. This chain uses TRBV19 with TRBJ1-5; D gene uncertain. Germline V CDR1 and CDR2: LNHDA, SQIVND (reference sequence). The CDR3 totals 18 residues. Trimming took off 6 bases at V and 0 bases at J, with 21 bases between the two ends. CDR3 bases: TGTGCCAGTAGATCGGGAGACACGTCTTCCAATAGCAATCAGCCCCAGCATTTT. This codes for CASRSGDTSSNSNQPQHF.

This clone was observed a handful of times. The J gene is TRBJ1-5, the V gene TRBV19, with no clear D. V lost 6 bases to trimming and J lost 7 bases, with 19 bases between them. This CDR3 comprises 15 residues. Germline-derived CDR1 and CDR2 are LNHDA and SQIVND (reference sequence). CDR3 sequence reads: CASSHYASRRQPQHF. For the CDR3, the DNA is TGTGCCAGTAGCCACTACGCCAGCCGGCGGCAGCCCCAGCATTTT.

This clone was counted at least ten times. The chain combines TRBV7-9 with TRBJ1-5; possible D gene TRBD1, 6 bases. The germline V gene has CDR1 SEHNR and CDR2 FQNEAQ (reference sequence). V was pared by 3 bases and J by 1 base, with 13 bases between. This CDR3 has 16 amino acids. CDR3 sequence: CASSFGGGWSNQPQHF. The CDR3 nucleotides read TGTGCCAGCAGCTTCGGAGGGGGTTGGAGCAATCAGCCCCAGCATTTT.

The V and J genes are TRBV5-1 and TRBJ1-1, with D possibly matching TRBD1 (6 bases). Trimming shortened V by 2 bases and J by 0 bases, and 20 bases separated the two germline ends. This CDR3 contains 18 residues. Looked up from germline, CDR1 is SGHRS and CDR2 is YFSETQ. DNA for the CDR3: TGCGCCAGCAGCTTTCCGGGACAACCCACCCGGATGAACACTGAAGCTTTCTTT. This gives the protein CASSFPGQPTRMNTEAFF.

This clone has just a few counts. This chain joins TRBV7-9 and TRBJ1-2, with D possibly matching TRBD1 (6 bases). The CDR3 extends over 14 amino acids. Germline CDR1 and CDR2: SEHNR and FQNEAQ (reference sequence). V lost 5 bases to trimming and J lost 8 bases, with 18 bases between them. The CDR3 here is CASSPTPGAKGYTF. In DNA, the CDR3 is TGTGCCAGCAGCCCTACTCCGGGGGCAAAAGGCTACACCTTC. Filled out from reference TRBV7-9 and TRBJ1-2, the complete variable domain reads DTGVSQNPRHKITKRGQNVTFRCDPISEHNRLYWYRQTLGQGPEFLTYFQNEAQLEKSRLLSDRFSAERPKGSFSTLEIQRTEQGDSAMYLCASSPTPGAKGYTFGSGTRLTVV.

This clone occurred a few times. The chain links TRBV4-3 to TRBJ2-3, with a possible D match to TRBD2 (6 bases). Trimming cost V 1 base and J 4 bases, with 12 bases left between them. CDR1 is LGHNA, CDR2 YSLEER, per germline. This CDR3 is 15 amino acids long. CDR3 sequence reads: CASSQGGTAADTQYF. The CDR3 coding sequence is TGCGCCAGCAGCCAAGGCGGGACTGCGGCAGATACGCAGTATTTT.

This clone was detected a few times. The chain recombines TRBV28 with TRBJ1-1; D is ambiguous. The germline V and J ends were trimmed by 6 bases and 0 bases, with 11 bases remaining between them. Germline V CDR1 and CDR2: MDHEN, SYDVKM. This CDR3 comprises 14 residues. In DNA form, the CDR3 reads TGTGCCAGCAGGCTGCTCGCTATGAACACTGAAGCTTTCTTT. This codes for CASRLLAMNTEAFF.

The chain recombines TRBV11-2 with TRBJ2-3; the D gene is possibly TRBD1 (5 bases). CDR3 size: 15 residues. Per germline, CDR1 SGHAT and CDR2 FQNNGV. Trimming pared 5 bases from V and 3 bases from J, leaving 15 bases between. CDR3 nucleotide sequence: TGTGCCAGCAGCCCTGGGGCAGGGTGGACAGATACGCAGTATTTT. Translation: CASSPGAGWTDTQYF.

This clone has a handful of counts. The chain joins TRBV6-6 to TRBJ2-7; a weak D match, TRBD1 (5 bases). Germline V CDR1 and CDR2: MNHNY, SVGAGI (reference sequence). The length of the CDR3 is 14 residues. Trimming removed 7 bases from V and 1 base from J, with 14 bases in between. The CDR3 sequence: CASNPKGLSYEQYF. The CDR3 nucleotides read TGTGCCAGCAACCCTAAGGGGTTATCCTACGAGCAGTACTTC.

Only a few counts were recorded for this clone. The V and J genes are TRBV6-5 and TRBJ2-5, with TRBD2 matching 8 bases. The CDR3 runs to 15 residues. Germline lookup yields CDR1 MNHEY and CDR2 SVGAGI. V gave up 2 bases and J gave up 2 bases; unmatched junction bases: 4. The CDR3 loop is CASSYAIAGQETQYF. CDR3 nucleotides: TGTGCCAGCAGTTACGCCATAGCGGGACAAGAGACCCAGTACTTC.

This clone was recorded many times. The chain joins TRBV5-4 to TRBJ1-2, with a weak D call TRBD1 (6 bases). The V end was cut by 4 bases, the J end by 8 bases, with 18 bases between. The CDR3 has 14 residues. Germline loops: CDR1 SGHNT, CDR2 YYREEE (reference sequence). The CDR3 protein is CASSAIQGRSGYTF. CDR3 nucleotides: TGTGCCAGCAGCGCAATACAGGGTCGGAGCGGCTACACCTTC.

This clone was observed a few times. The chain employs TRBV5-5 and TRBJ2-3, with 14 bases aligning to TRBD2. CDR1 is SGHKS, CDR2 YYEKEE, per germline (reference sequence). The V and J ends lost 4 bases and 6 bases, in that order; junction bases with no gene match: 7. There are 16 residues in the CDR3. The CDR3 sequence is CASSATSGRALDTQYF. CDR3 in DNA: TGTGCCAGCAGCGCGACTAGCGGGAGGGCCCTGGATACGCAGTATTTT. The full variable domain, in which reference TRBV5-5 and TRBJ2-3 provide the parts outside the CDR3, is DAGVTQSPTHLIKTRGQQVTLRCSPISGHKSVSWYQQVLGQGPQFIFQYYEKEERGRGNFPDRFSARQFPNYSSELNVNALLLGDSALYLCASSATSGRALDTQYFGPGTRLTVL.

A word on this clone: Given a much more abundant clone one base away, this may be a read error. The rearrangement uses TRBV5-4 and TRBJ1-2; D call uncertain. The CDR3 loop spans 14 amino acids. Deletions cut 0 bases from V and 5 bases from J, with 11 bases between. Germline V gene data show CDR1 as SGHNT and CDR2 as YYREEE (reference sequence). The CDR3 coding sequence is TGTGCCAGCAGCTTGGACGTACAGATTTATGGCTACACCTTC. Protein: CASSLDVQIYGYTF.

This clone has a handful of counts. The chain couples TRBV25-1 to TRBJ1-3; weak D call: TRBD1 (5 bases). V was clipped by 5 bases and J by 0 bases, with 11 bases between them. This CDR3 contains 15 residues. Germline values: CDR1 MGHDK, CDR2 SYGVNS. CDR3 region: CASSLTATSGNTIYF. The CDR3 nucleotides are TGTGCCAGCAGTTTGACAGCGACCTCTGGAAACACCATATATTTT.

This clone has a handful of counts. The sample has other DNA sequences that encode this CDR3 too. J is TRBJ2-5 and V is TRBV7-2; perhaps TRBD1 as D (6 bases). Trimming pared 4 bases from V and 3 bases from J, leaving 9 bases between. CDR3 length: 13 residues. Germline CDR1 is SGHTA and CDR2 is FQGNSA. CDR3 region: CASSSGAEETQYF. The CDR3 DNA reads TGTGCCAGCAGCTCAGGGGCAGAAGAGACCCAGTACTTC.

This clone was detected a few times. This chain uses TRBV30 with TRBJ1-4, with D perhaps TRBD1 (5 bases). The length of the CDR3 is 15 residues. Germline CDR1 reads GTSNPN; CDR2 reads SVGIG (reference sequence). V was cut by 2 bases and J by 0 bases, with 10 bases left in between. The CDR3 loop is CAWSKDTATNEKLFF. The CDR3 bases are TGTGCCTGGAGTAAGGACACCGCAACTAATGAAAAACTGTTTTTT.

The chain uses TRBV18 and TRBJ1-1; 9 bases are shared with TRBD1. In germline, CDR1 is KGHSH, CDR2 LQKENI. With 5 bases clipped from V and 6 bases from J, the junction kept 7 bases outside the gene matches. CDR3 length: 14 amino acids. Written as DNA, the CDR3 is TGTGCCAGCTCATCACAGGGGGCGGAATCTGAAGCTTTCTTT. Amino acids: CASSSQGAESEAFF.

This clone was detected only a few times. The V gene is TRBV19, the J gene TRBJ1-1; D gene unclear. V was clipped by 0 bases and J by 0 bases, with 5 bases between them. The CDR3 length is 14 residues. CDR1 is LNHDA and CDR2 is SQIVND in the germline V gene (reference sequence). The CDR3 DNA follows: TGTGCCAGTAGTATAGAACAGATGAACACTGAAGCTTTCTTT. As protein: CASSIEQMNTEAFF. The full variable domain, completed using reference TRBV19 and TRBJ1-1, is DGGITQSPKYLFRKEGQNVTLSCEQNLNHDAMYWYRQDPGQGLRLIYYSQIVNDFQKGDIAEGYSVSREKKESFPLTVTSAQKNPTAFYLCASSIEQMNTEAFFGQGTRLTVV.

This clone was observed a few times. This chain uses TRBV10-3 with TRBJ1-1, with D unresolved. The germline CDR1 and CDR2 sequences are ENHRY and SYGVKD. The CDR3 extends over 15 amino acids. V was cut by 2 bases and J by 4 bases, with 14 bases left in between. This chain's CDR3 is CAISEPKSEGTEAFF. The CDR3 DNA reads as TGTGCCATCAGTGAGCCGAAGAGTGAGGGCACTGAAGCTTTCTTT.

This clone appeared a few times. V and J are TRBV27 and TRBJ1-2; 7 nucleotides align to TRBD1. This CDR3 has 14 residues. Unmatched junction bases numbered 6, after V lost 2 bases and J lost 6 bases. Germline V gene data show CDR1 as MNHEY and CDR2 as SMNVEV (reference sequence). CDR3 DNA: TGTGCCAGCAGTTTAGAGGGGGCCCCCCATGGCTACACCTTC. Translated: CASSLEGAPHGYTF.

CDR3 protein: CASSKRGQELGNEQFF. The CDR3 nucleotides are TGTGCCAGTAGTAAACGGGGACAGGAGCTCGGGAATGAGCAGTTCTTC. The V and J genes are TRBV19 and TRBJ2-1; 8 nucleotides match TRBD1. Germline V CDR1 and CDR2: LNHDA, SQIVND (reference sequence). V lost 4 bases, J lost 7 bases, and 12 bases stayed unmatched. The CDR3 extends over 16 amino acids.

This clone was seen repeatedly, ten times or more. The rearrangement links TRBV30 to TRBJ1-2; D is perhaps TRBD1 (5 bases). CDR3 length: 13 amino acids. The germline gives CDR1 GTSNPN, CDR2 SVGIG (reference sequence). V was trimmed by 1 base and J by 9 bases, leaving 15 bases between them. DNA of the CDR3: TGTGCCTGGAGTGAATACCGGGACTCCCGCTACACCTTC. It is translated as CAWSEYRDSRYTF. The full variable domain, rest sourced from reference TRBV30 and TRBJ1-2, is SQTIHQWPATLVQPVGSPLSLECTVEGTSNPNLYWYRQAAGRGLQLLFYSVGIGQISSEVPQNLSASRPQDRQFILSSKKLLLSDSGFYLCAWSEYRDSRYTFGSGTRLTVV.

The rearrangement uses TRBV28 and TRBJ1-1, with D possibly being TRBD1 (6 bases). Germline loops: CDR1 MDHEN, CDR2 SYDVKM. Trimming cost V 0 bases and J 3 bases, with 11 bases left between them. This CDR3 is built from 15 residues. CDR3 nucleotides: TGTGCCAGCAGTTTATGGCTTTCAGGGGACACTGAAGCTTTCTTT. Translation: CASSLWLSGDTEAFF.

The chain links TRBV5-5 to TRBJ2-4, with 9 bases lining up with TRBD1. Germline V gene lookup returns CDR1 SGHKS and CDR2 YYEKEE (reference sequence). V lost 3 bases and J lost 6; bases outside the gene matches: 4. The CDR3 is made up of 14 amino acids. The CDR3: CASSWDRAGNIQYF. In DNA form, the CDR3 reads TGTGCCAGCAGCTGGGACAGGGCGGGAAACATTCAGTACTTC.

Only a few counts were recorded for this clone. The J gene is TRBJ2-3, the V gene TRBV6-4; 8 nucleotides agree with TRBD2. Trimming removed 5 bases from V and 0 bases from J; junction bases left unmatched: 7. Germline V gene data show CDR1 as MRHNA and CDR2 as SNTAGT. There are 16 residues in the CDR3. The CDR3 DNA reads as TGTGCCAGCAGTCCGGGACTAGGGGTTAGCACAGATACGCAGTATTTT. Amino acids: CASSPGLGVSTDTQYF.

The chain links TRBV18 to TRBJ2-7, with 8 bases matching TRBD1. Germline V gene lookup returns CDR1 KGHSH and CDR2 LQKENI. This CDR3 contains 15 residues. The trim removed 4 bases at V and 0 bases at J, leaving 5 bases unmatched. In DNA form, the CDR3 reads TGTGCCAGCTCACAGCGACAGGGGTACTCCTACGAGCAGTACTTC. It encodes CASSQRQGYSYEQYF.

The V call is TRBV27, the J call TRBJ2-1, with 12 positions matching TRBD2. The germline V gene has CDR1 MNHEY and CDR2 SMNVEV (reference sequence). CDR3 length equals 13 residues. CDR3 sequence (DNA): TGTGTCCCGACTAGCGGGAGAGAGAATGAGCAGTTCTTC. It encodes CVPTSGRENEQFF.

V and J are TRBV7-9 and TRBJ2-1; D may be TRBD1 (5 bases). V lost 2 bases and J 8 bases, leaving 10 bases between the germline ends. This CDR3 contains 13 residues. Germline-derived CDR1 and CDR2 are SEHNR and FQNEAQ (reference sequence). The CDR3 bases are TGTGCCAGCAGCTTAAGGTTAGGGGATGAGCAGTTCTTC. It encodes CASSLRLGDEQFF.